This T cell receptor beta chain was captured in a study of identical twins. A few counts support this clonotype. The antigen remains undetermined. CDR1 is DFQATT and CDR2 is SNEGSKA in the germline V gene (reference sequence). V lost 6 bases to trimming and J lost 2 bases; unmatched junction nucleotides: 7. This CDR3 has 15 residues. The study's findings and limits: The analysis was cross-sectional rather than longitudinal within donors.

Template switching added a universal primer site; cDNA carried unique molecular identifiers. TCRdb redid the calling of the 5' RACE reads with MiXCR, one entry per CDR3 protein. The sample contains around 960,000 distinct CDR3 sequences, approximately 13% of which appear only once. A further study also used this sample, focusing on yellow fever vaccine responses in identical twins. That source adds: Twins reportedly appeared to share part of their vaccine T cell response while keeping part individual.

Sequencing input: PBMCs. The source is a woman between 18 and 29 years old in good health. The J gene is TRBJ2-1, the V gene TRBV20-1; TRBD2 aligns across 10 bases. This CDR3 is CSAIPGTSAYNEQFF. CDR3 bases: TGCAGTGCCATACCCGGGACTAGCGCCTACAATGAGCAGTTCTTC.